This TCR beta chain derives from a study of T-cell reconstitution after alpha-beta-depleted transplantation in children. The CDR3 runs to 14 residues. Germline values: CDR1 SNHLY, CDR2 FYNNEI. V lost 5 bases to trimming and J lost 4 bases; unmatched junction nucleotides: 5. Study results and limitations: As was reported, about two months after transplant, alpha-beta T cells came from several hundred expanded graft clones. Recipient T cells and thymic progenitors that survived were the source of the high TCRbeta diversity seen at day 60 in some patients. The authors attributed T-cell counts and diversity one year after transplant mostly to newly produced T cells.

This clonotype has only a few counts. Its antigen is currently unknown. Using unique molecular identifiers, the investigators prepared the TCRbeta library. TCRdb re-derived calls from the PCR reads in MiXCR, one entry per CDR3 protein. The sample consists of 330,000 or so distinct CDR3 sequences, approximately 7.3% of them appearing once. This TCR came from a female patient aged 2-9 years who had a stem cell transplant for Fanconi anemia, so the T cells may come from the graft donor. The sample here was peripheral blood, taken 360 days after TCRalphabeta/CD19-depleted stem cell transplant. The V and J genes are TRBV2 and TRBJ1-2, with 9 bases lining up with TRBD1. The CDR3 region has the DNA TGTGCCAGCAGTCGACAGGGGGAAGGCTATGGCTACACCTTC. This codes for CASSRQGEGYGYTF.